This is a list of T cell receptor beta chains from one sample in a study of T cells in Graves' hyperthyroidism and ophthalmopathy. MiXCR was run by TCRdb on the multiplex PCR reads, yielding one entry per CDR3 protein. The data show around 480,000 distinct CDR3 sequences, 13% to 15% seen once. Specimen: blood. The receptors originated from a woman between 18 and 30 years old with Graves' hyperthyroidism. CDR3s include the opening cysteine and the closing phenylalanine or tryptophan. Each record gives: clone size, J gene, V gene, D gene, CDR3 protein, CDR3 DNA. The D gene is left open where the match is weak. Not every row has a clone size; where given, it reads once, few, many or a size class.

abundance: many
j_gene: TRBJ2-1
v_gene: TRBV3-1
d_gene: .
CDR3aa: CASSQPRRGSLHNEQFF
CDR3nt: TGTGCCAGCAGCCAACCTCGGAGGGGCAGCCTCCACAATGAGCAGTTCTTC

abundance: many
j_gene: TRBJ2-1
v_gene: TRBV27
d_gene: TRBD2
CDR3aa: CASSLWGLAGGLNNEQFF
CDR3nt: TGTGCCAGCTCCCTATGGGGACTAGCGGGAGGGCTAAACAATGAGCAGTTCTTC

abundance: many
j_gene: TRBJ2-3
v_gene: TRBV7-2
d_gene: .
CDR3aa: CASSLYPDRPRPDTQYF
CDR3nt: TGTGCCAGCAGCTTATACCCGGACAGACCCCGCCCAGATACGCAGTATTTT

abundance: many
j_gene: TRBJ2-2
v_gene: TRBV2
d_gene: .
CDR3aa: CASSEGAVANTGELFF
CDR3nt: TGTGCCAGCAGTGAGGGAGCGGTCGCGAACACCGGGGAGCTGTTTTTT

abundance: .
j_gene: TRBJ1-4
v_gene: TRBV10-3
d_gene: TRBD1
CDR3aa: CAISESPLFAAGGIGEKLFF
CDR3nt: TGTGCCATCAGTGAGTCTCCATTGTTCGCGGCAGGGGGGATTGGTGAAAAACTGTTTTTT

abundance: many
j_gene: TRBJ2-7
v_gene: TRBV28
d_gene: TRBD2
CDR3aa: CAAWGRAYEQYF
CDR3nt: TGTGCCGCCTGGGGGAGGGCCTACGAGCAGTACTTC

abundance: few
j_gene: TRBJ1-1
v_gene: TRBV19
d_gene: .
CDR3aa: CASSIVGGGSEAFF
CDR3nt: TGTGCCAGTAGTATCGTCGGAGGGGGGTCTGAAGCTTTCTTT

abundance: many
j_gene: TRBJ2-1
v_gene: TRBV18
d_gene: .
CDR3aa: CASSTLQLSSYNEQFF
CDR3nt: TGTGCCAGCTCGACCCTACAGCTAAGCTCCTACAATGAGCAGTTCTTC

abundance: .
j_gene: TRBJ2-5
v_gene: TRBV20-1
d_gene: .
CDR3aa: CSANLRTGGETQYF
CDR3nt: TGCAGTGCTAACCTTCGGACCGGAGGAGAGACCCAGTACTTC

abundance: many
j_gene: TRBJ1-2
v_gene: TRBV28
d_gene: .
CDR3aa: CASTKFWARRSANYGYTF
CDR3nt: TGTGCCAGCACCAAATTCTGGGCGAGGAGGTCTGCTAACTATGGCTACACCTTC

abundance: once
j_gene: TRBJ2-2
v_gene: TRBV19
d_gene: .
CDR3aa: CASSPRLGPVGGELFF
CDR3nt: TGTGCCAGTAGTCCGCGTCTTGGGCCGGTGGGCGGGGAGCTGTTTTTT

abundance: once
j_gene: TRBJ2-3
v_gene: TRBV20-1
d_gene: .
CDR3aa: CSGSPSTDTQYF
CDR3nt: TGCAGTGGTTCGCCTAGCACAGATACGCAGTATTTT

abundance: many
j_gene: TRBJ2-7
v_gene: TRBV20-1
d_gene: TRBD2
CDR3aa: CSGQLAGDYEQYF
CDR3nt: TGCAGTGGTCAGCTAGCGGGAGATTACGAGCAGTACTTC

abundance: many
j_gene: TRBJ1-1
v_gene: TRBV2
d_gene: .
CDR3aa: CASSGGYRALGAFF
CDR3nt: TGTGCCAGCAGCGGGGGCTACAGGGCCCTGGGAGCTTTCTTT

abundance: .
j_gene: TRBJ2-4
v_gene: TRBV24-1
d_gene: TRBD2
CDR3aa: CATSTRDYQNIQYF
CDR3nt: TGTGCCACCAGCACCCGGGACTACCAAAACATTCAGTACTTC

abundance: few
j_gene: TRBJ2-1
v_gene: TRBV9
d_gene: .
CDR3aa: CASSVGVGAEQFF
CDR3nt: TGTGCCAGCAGCGTAGGGGTGGGAGCTGAGCAGTTCTTC

abundance: many
j_gene: TRBJ2-2
v_gene: TRBV19
d_gene: .
CDR3aa: CASSPGWRRAGELFF
CDR3nt: TGTGCCAGTAGTCCGGGCTGGCGTAGGGCCGGGGAGCTGTTTTTT

abundance: many
j_gene: TRBJ1-2
v_gene: TRBV12-3/TRBV12-4
d_gene: .
CDR3aa: CASSFSYGYTF
CDR3nt: TGTGCCAGCAGTTTTAGCTATGGCTACACCTTC

abundance: .
j_gene: TRBJ2-2
v_gene: TRBV7-3
d_gene: TRBD2
CDR3aa: CASSLSGRSNTGELFF
CDR3nt: TGTGCCAGCAGCCTTAGCGGGCGCTCGAACACCGGGGAGCTGTTTTTT

abundance: many
j_gene: TRBJ1-6
v_gene: TRBV28
d_gene: TRBD1
CDR3aa: CASRPPRDRGPDSPLHF
CDR3nt: TGTGCCAGCAGACCCCCGAGGGACAGGGGACCCGATTCACCCCTCCACTTT

abundance: .
j_gene: TRBJ2-2
v_gene: TRBV6-5
d_gene: .
CDR3aa: CASSFKAFPGELFF
CDR3nt: TGTGCCAGCAGTTTTAAGGCCTTTCCCGGGGAGCTGTTTTTT

abundance: many
j_gene: TRBJ1-3
v_gene: TRBV30
d_gene: .
CDR3aa: CARGGSGNTIYF
CDR3nt: TGTGCCCGTGGGGGCTCTGGAAACACCATATATTTT

abundance: many
j_gene: TRBJ1-1
v_gene: TRBV30
d_gene: .
CDR3aa: CAWGLGGAYTEAFF
CDR3nt: TGTGCCTGGGGACTTGGGGGCGCGTATACTGAAGCTTTCTTT

abundance: .
j_gene: TRBJ1-2
v_gene: TRBV30
d_gene: .
CDR3aa: CAWSVSPNYGYTF
CDR3nt: TGTGCCTGGAGTGTTAGCCCTAACTATGGCTACACCTTC

abundance: few
j_gene: TRBJ2-1
v_gene: TRBV5-1
d_gene: .
CDR3aa: CASSPDASNEQFF
CDR3nt: TGCGCCAGCAGCCCGGACGCCTCCAATGAGCAGTTCTTC

abundance: many
j_gene: TRBJ2-3
v_gene: TRBV10-3
d_gene: TRBD2
CDR3aa: CAISRGGTNPSDTQYF
CDR3nt: TGTGCCATCAGTCGGGGGGGGACTAACCCTTCAGATACGCAGTATTTT

abundance: many
j_gene: TRBJ1-2
v_gene: TRBV7-8
d_gene: .
CDR3aa: CASSLHRDSPWGYGYTF
CDR3nt: TGTGCCAGCAGCTTACACCGGGACTCTCCCTGGGGCTATGGCTACACCTTC

abundance: few
j_gene: TRBJ2-1
v_gene: TRBV5-1
d_gene: TRBD1
CDR3aa: CASSLETGRDNEQFF
CDR3nt: TGCGCCAGCAGCTTGGAGACAGGGCGAGACAATGAGCAGTTCTTC

abundance: .
j_gene: TRBJ2-3
v_gene: TRBV5-1
d_gene: .
CDR3aa: CASSLGEYLGADTQYF
CDR3nt: TGCGCCAGCAGCTTGGGAGAGTACCTAGGGGCCGATACGCAGTATTTT

abundance: many
j_gene: TRBJ2-5
v_gene: TRBV12-3/TRBV12-4
d_gene: .
CDR3aa: CASSQAELQETQYF
CDR3nt: TGTGCCAGCAGCCAGGCAGAGCTCCAAGAGACCCAGTACTTC

abundance: many
j_gene: TRBJ2-1
v_gene: TRBV6-5
d_gene: .
CDR3aa: CASSYSMLAVIGNEQFF
CDR3nt: TGTGCCAGCAGTTACTCGATGTTAGCGGTGATTGGCAATGAGCAGTTCTTC

abundance: .
j_gene: TRBJ2-5
v_gene: TRBV5-1
d_gene: .
CDR3aa: CASSLVGYLGQETQYF
CDR3nt: TGCGCCAGCAGCTTGGTGGGCTATCTAGGCCAAGAGACCCAGTACTTC

abundance: many
j_gene: TRBJ2-5
v_gene: TRBV12-3/TRBV12-4
d_gene: TRBD2
CDR3aa: CASSLSTGLAGVQETQYF
CDR3nt: TGTGCCAGCAGTCTCAGCACCGGACTAGCCGGGGTCCAAGAGACCCAGTACTTC

abundance: many
j_gene: TRBJ2-3
v_gene: TRBV6-1
d_gene: .
CDR3aa: CASSEFSPSAASTDTQYF
CDR3nt: TGTGCCAGCAGTGAATTTTCCCCATCGGCGGCCAGCACAGATACGCAGTATTTT

abundance: few
j_gene: TRBJ2-1
v_gene: TRBV7-6
d_gene: TRBD2
CDR3aa: CASSSSGPTNNEQFF
CDR3nt: TGTGCCAGCAGCTCTAGCGGGCCCACCAACAATGAGCAGTTCTTC

abundance: .
j_gene: TRBJ1-1
v_gene: TRBV29-1
d_gene: .
CDR3aa: CSVDGLWDENTEAFF
CDR3nt: TGCAGCGTTGATGGTTTGTGGGACGAGAACACTGAAGCTTTCTTT

abundance: few
j_gene: TRBJ2-3
v_gene: TRBV3-1
d_gene: .
CDR3aa: CASSGRSADTQYF
CDR3nt: TGTGCCAGCAGCGGCCGGAGTGCAGATACGCAGTATTTT

abundance: .
j_gene: TRBJ2-1
v_gene: TRBV19
d_gene: TRBD2
CDR3aa: CASRQLAGVDNEQFF
CDR3nt: TGTGCCAGTAGGCAACTAGCGGGAGTGGACAATGAGCAGTTCTTC

abundance: many
j_gene: TRBJ1-1
v_gene: TRBV2
d_gene: .
CDR3aa: CASSEPNLAFF
CDR3nt: TGTGCCAGCAGTGAACCTAATTTGGCTTTCTTT

abundance: many
j_gene: TRBJ2-1
v_gene: TRBV11-1
d_gene: TRBD2
CDR3aa: CASSPGTSVLDEQFF
CDR3nt: TGTGCCAGCAGCCCCGGGACTAGCGTTCTGGATGAGCAGTTCTTC

abundance: .
j_gene: TRBJ2-5
v_gene: TRBV12-3/TRBV12-4
d_gene: .
CDR3aa: CASSTRDQYPLSQETQYF
CDR3nt: TGTGCCAGCAGTACCCGGGACCAATATCCCCTGAGCCAAGAGACCCAGTACTTC

abundance: .
j_gene: TRBJ1-4
v_gene: TRBV11-3
d_gene: TRBD1
CDR3aa: CASSSWDRKDEKLFF
CDR3nt: TGTGCCAGCAGCTCCTGGGACAGGAAAGATGAAAAACTGTTTTTT

abundance: few
j_gene: TRBJ2-3
v_gene: TRBV9
d_gene: .
CDR3aa: CASSVSTTSTDTQYF
CDR3nt: TGTGCCAGCAGCGTGAGCACAACTAGCACAGATACGCAGTATTTT

abundance: few
j_gene: TRBJ2-3
v_gene: TRBV9
d_gene: .
CDR3aa: CASSVEGGAGTDTQYF
CDR3nt: TGTGCCAGCAGCGTAGAGGGGGGGGCAGGGACAGATACGCAGTATTTT

abundance: many
j_gene: TRBJ1-1
v_gene: TRBV4-2
d_gene: .
CDR3aa: CASSQSRTEAFF
CDR3nt: TGTGCCAGCAGCCAATCTAGGACTGAAGCTTTCTTT

abundance: .
j_gene: TRBJ2-5
v_gene: TRBV27
d_gene: .
CDR3aa: CASSDAGSETQYF
CDR3nt: TGTGCCAGCAGTGACGCAGGGTCAGAGACCCAGTACTTC

abundance: many
j_gene: TRBJ2-2
v_gene: TRBV18
d_gene: TRBD1
CDR3aa: CASSPFGQVEATNGELFF
CDR3nt: TGTGCCAGCTCACCATTTGGACAGGTCGAAGCAACGAACGGGGAGCTGTTTTTT

abundance: few
j_gene: TRBJ1-1
v_gene: TRBV29-1
d_gene: TRBD1
CDR3aa: CSVGSLTGGTEAFF
CDR3nt: TGCAGCGTCGGGAGCCTGACAGGGGGCACTGAAGCTTTCTTT

abundance: many
j_gene: TRBJ2-1
v_gene: TRBV14
d_gene: TRBD2
CDR3aa: CASSQLAGGRNEQFF
CDR3nt: TGTGCCAGCAGCCAGCTAGCGGGAGGGCGAAATGAGCAGTTCTTC

abundance: many
j_gene: TRBJ2-5
v_gene: TRBV12-5
d_gene: .
CDR3aa: CASGLSDLTVYF
CDR3nt: TGTGCTAGTGGTTTATCCGATTTGACTGTCTACTTC